The 29 T cell receptor beta chains below were found in one sample sequenced in a study of metastatic and nonmetastatic thyroid tumors. TCRdb reanalyzed the PCR reads with MiXCR. This table has tens of thousands of clones, 22% appearing once. Until they underwent thyroid surgery, no patient had received any treatment. Sequencing was done on a sample of blood. The receptors shown here come from a female donor with papillary thyroid cancer or a benign thyroid nodule (not recorded which). Some clones in this sample may be carry-over from other donors' samples.

The chain is built from TRBV7-6 and TRBJ1-1; 10 bases fit TRBD1. The CDR3 has 15 residues. V was pared by 0 bases and J by 3 bases, with 1 base of the junction left unmatched. CDR1 and CDR2 from the germline V gene are SGHVS and FNYEAQ. The CDR3 reads CASSLAGQGDTEAFF. The CDR3 DNA reads as TGTGCCAGCAGCTTAGCCGGACAGGGGGACACTGAAGCTTTCTTT.

The chain has TRBV7-6 and TRBJ1-1; 8 bases fit TRBD1. The germline CDR1 and CDR2 sequences are SGHVS and FNYEAQ. V was pared by 3 bases and J by 0 bases, with 9 bases of the junction left unmatched. The CDR3 has 17 amino acids. CDR3 loop: CASSFSGDRTLNTEAFF. The CDR3 DNA reads as TGTGCCAGCAGCTTTAGTGGGGACAGGACTCTGAACACTGAAGCTTTCTTT.

There are many counts of this clone. The CDR3 loop is CASSLWTSGREDTQYF. DNA of the CDR3: TGTGCCAGCAGCTTATGGACTAGCGGGAGAGAAGATACGCAGTATTTT. V gene TRBV11-2 combines with J gene TRBJ2-3, with 13 bases lining up with TRBD2. Germline CDR1 is SGHAT and CDR2 is FQNNGV. The CDR3 covers 16 residues. V lost 2 bases to trimming and J lost 5 bases; unmatched junction nucleotides: 4.

The J gene is TRBJ1-2, the V gene TRBV9; 9 bases map to TRBD1. Trimming at V came to 5 bases and at J to 8 bases, leaving 10 bases not matched to a gene. The germline V gene has CDR1 SGDLS and CDR2 YYNGEE. This CDR3 contains 14 residues. The CDR3 coding sequence is TGTGCCAGCAGAGCGTACGGGACAGGGTTGGGCTACACCTTC. Its translation is CASRAYGTGLGYTF.

This clone was recorded many times. The V call is TRBV18, the J call TRBJ1-2; 9 nucleotides agree with TRBD1. The J segment lost 0 bases and the V segment lost 3 bases, leaving 2 bases of the junction unmatched. This CDR3 comprises 15 residues. In germline, CDR1 is KGHSH, CDR2 LQKENI. CDR3 protein: CASSPGQGTNYGYTF. CDR3 bases: TGTGCCAGCTCACCGGGACAGGGTACTAACTATGGCTACACCTTC.

This clone was seen many times. The V gene is TRBV4-3, the J gene TRBJ2-1; weak D call: TRBD2 (6 bases). Trimming stripped 0 bases from V and 4 bases from J, with 10 bases between. Per germline, CDR1 LGHNA and CDR2 YSLEER. There are 15 residues in the CDR3. Here the CDR3 reads CASSQDPGTYNEQFF. In DNA form, the CDR3 reads TGCGCCAGCAGCCAAGATCCAGGGACTTACAATGAGCAGTTCTTC.

The genes are TRBV7-2 and TRBJ2-7; a possible D gene is TRBD1 (6 bases). Trimming left V 5 bases short and J 3 bases short, with 29 bases between. Per the germline V gene, CDR1 is SGHTA and CDR2 is FQGNSA. CDR3 length equals 19 residues. The CDR3 DNA is TGTGCCAGCAGCAGCAGACCCCTCCGACAGGCCCTAGGGGTCTACGAGCAGTACTTC. Residues: CASSSRPLRQALGVYEQYF.

This clone was picked up many times. This same CDR3 is encoded by further DNA sequences in the sample. The chain joins TRBV19 to TRBJ1-5; D not resolved. Trimming took 6 bases from V and 3 from J, leaving 9 bases between them. Germline lookup yields CDR1 LNHDA and CDR2 SQIVND (reference sequence). The length of the CDR3 is 13 residues. CDR3 bases: TGTGCCAGTAGCCTTGGCCTCAATCAGCCCCAGCATTTT. Protein sequence: CASSLGLNQPQHF.

With regard to this clone: One end of the junction fails to match germline, which may point to a read error. This rearrangement joins TRBV6-5 to TRBJ2-7; a weak D match, TRBD2 (5 bases). CDR1 and CDR2 from the germline V gene are MNHEY and SVGAGI. The CDR3 is 15 amino acids. The CDR3 sequence: CASSFSIGVGNEQYF. The CDR3 region has the DNA TGTGCGAGCAGTTTCTCGATCGGGGTGGGAAACGAGCAGTACTTC.

This clone was seen a handful of times. V and J are TRBV28 and TRBJ2-2, with D maybe TRBD1 (6 bases). Germline values: CDR1 MDHEN, CDR2 SYDVKM. Trimming left V 6 bases short and J 6 bases short, with 26 bases between. The CDR3 is made up of 18 amino acids. The CDR3 sequence: CASRVAGRYRVKAGELFF. The CDR3 region has the DNA TGTGCCAGCAGGGTTGCGGGTCGTTACAGGGTGAAGGCCGGGGAGCTGTTTTTT.

This clone was counted many times. This chain connects TRBV20-1 to TRBJ1-1, with 9 nucleotides matching TRBD1. Germline V gene data show CDR1 as DFQATT and CDR2 as SNEGSKA (reference sequence). Losses at the gene ends were 3 bases for V and 4 bases for J; bases not matched to a gene: 12. The CDR3 loop spans 16 amino acids. The CDR3 nucleotides read TGCAGTGCTAGCGTCCCGGGACAGGGCGTTAGCACTGAAGCTTTCTTT. Translated, it gives CSASVPGQGVSTEAFF.

This clone was counted many times. The chain couples TRBV5-6 to TRBJ1-2; weak D call: TRBD1 (6 bases). The CDR3 has 13 residues. V shed 4 bases and J shed 7 bases, with 14 bases lying between them. Germline CDR1 and CDR2: SGHDT and YYEEEE. CDR3 region: CASSEDRFGGYTF. DNA for the CDR3: TGTGCCAGCAGCGAGGACAGATTTGGTGGCTACACCTTC.

This clone was found many times. This chain joins TRBV28 and TRBJ2-5; D unresolved. From germline, CDR1 is MDHEN and CDR2 SYDVKM. The V and J ends lost 1 base and 5 bases respectively, with 5 bases between them. The CDR3 contains 12 residues. The CDR3 sequence is CASSLLRETQYF. CDR3 coding DNA: TGTGCCAGCAGTTTATTGAGGGAGACCCAGTACTTC.

This clone was observed many times. This sequence joins TRBV15 and TRBJ1-5; 7 positions agree with TRBD1. Per germline, CDR1 LNHNV and CDR2 YYDKDF (reference sequence). The CDR3 is made up of 14 amino acids. Trimming took 3 bases from V and 7 from J; bases not matched to a gene: 6. CDR3 nucleotides: TGTGCCACCAGCAGGGCTACAGGGGACCAGCCCCAGCATTTT. Translation: CATSRATGDQPQHF.

This clone was detected many times. This chain joins TRBV9 and TRBJ1-2; D may be TRBD1 (5 bases). The CDR3 sequence is 14 residues long. CDR1 is SGDLS and CDR2 is YYNGEE in the germline V gene. The V gene lost 4 bases and the J gene lost 7 bases, with 17 bases spanning the gap. As DNA, the CDR3 is TGTGCCAGCAGCCCCCGGCAGGGCAGGTCTGGCTACACCTTC. Protein sequence: CASSPRQGRSGYTF.

This clone is deemed medium-sized. J is TRBJ1-5 and V is TRBV6-1; 11 nucleotides align to TRBD1. Germline-derived CDR1 and CDR2 are MNHNS and SASEGT. This CDR3 is built from 17 residues. Losses at the gene ends were 5 bases for V and 0 bases for J; bases not matched to a gene: 6. CDR3 region: CASSSDRGPYSNQPQHF. The CDR3 DNA sequence: TGTGCCAGCAGTTCGGACAGGGGGCCTTATAGCAATCAGCCCCAGCATTTT.

This clone was seen at least ten times. The chain joins TRBV29-1 to TRBJ1-2, with D perhaps matching TRBD1 (5 bases). Looked up from germline, CDR1 is SQVTM and CDR2 is ANQGSEA. There are 11 residues in the CDR3. Trimming shortened V by 7 bases and J by 7 bases, and 13 bases separated the two germline ends. Written as DNA, the CDR3 is TGCAGCGGCGGGGGACTAGCTGGCTACACCTTC. This codes for CSGGGLAGYTF.

By sample share, this clone is medium-sized. V usage is TRBV6-2 or TRBV6-3 and J usage is TRBJ1-3; D gene unclear. The V and J ends lost 3 bases and 4 bases respectively, with 7 bases between them. Germline V gene lookup returns CDR1 MNHEY and CDR2 SVGEGT. The CDR3 consists of 13 residues. CDR3 amino acids: CASSYSAGNTIYF. DNA for the CDR3: TGTGCCAGCAGTTATTCCGCGGGAAACACCATATATTTT.

This clone was detected ten times or more. The rearrangement links TRBV29-1 to TRBJ2-3; TRBD2 might be the D (5 bases). Germline loops: CDR1 SQVTM, CDR2 ANQGSEA. The length of the CDR3 is 14 residues. The ends were cut back, 7 bases at V and 3 bases at J, with 17 bases in the middle. CDR3 protein: CSATLSGYTDTQYF. CDR3 DNA: TGCAGCGCTACTTTGAGCGGCTATACAGATACGCAGTATTTT.

Judged by abundance, this clone is medium-sized. V and J are TRBV12-3 or TRBV12-4 and TRBJ1-2, with TRBD1 matching 7 bases. V shed 5 bases, J shed 6 bases, and the junction held 6 bases outside the gene matches. The CDR3 contains 13 residues. CDR3 nucleotides: TGTGCCAGCAGTCCCCGACAGGGCGATGGCTACACCTTC. Its translation is CASSPRQGDGYTF.

At least ten counts were recorded for this clone. The CDR3 is CASSYSASVGTQYF. The CDR3 region has the DNA TGTGCCAGCAGTTATTCGGCTAGCGTTGGGACCCAGTACTTC. The chain employs TRBV6-6 and TRBJ2-5, with D possibly matching TRBD2 (6 bases). The CDR3 runs 14 residues. The V and J ends lost 3 bases and 7 bases respectively, with 15 bases between them. Germline lookup yields CDR1 MNHNY and CDR2 SVGAGI (reference sequence).

At least ten counts were recorded for this clone. The V and J genes are TRBV3-1 and TRBJ2-5; D perhaps matches TRBD2 (6 bases). The CDR3 loop spans 14 amino acids. In germline, CDR1 is LGHDT, CDR2 YNNKEL (reference sequence). Trimming cost V 2 bases and J 5 bases, with 12 bases left between them. The CDR3 is CASSQLGGQETQYF. The DNA of the CDR3 is TGTGCCAGCAGCCAACTGGGGGGTCAGGAGACCCAGTACTTC.

This clone came up many times. The CDR3: CAWKFPDRVSEKLFF. CDR3 DNA sequence: TGTGCCTGGAAGTTTCCGGACAGGGTGTCTGAAAAACTGTTTTTT. This chain uses TRBV30 with TRBJ1-4, with 8 nucleotides matching TRBD1. The length of the CDR3 is 15 residues. The junction had 11 bases not matched to a gene; V was cut back by 4 bases and J by 7 bases. The germline CDR1 and CDR2 sequences are GTSNPN and SVGIG (reference sequence).

Ten or more counts support this clone. The V and J genes are TRBV11-1 and TRBJ1-2; D may be TRBD1 (5 bases). The CDR3 sequence is 14 residues long. Germline V lookup: CDR1 SGHAT, CDR2 FQDESV (reference sequence). The V end was cut by 1 base, the J end by 6 bases, with 12 bases between. CDR3 in amino acids: CASSLEEAGNGYTF. Here the CDR3 DNA reads TGTGCCAGCAGCTTAGAAGAGGCAGGGAATGGCTACACCTTC.

This clone was detected only a few times. The CDR3 coding sequence is TGTGCCAGCAGTGTCTACGACGGGGGGGATCAGCCCCAGCATTTT. Translated: CASSVYDGGDQPQHF. The rearrangement links TRBV6-1 to TRBJ1-5; tentatively, D is TRBD1 (5 bases). CDR1 and CDR2 from the germline V gene are MNHNS and SASEGT. The CDR3 covers 15 residues. V was clipped by 4 bases and J by 5 bases, with 15 bases between them.

The chain uses TRBV15 and TRBJ2-3, with 10 bases identical to TRBD2. Germline V gives CDR1 LNHNV, CDR2 YYDKDF (reference sequence). The CDR3 runs 16 residues. Germline trimming cut 4 bases from V and 6 bases from J; bases unmatched to any gene: 10. The CDR3 here is CATSIDPGLASDTQYF. CDR3 bases: TGTGCCACCAGCATAGATCCGGGACTAGCGTCCGATACGCAGTATTTT.

This clone came up many times. The chain couples TRBV28 to TRBJ2-3; D is ambiguous. The CDR3 runs 13 residues. The V gene's germline CDR1 is MDHEN and CDR2 SYDVKM. The V end lost 6 bases, the J end lost 2 bases, and 9 bases lay between the germline ends. The chain's CDR3 is CASSSSFTDTQYF. CDR3 in DNA: TGTGCCAGCAGCTCGAGTTTCACAGATACGCAGTATTTT.

This clone occurred many times. The chain couples TRBV7-9 to TRBJ2-6; D unresolved. Germline CDR1 is SEHNR and CDR2 is FQNEAQ (reference sequence). There are 14 residues in the CDR3. V lost 11 bases and J 2 bases, leaving 13 bases between the germline ends. The chain's CDR3 is CARYEVAGANVLTF. Written as DNA, the CDR3 is TGTGCCCGATACGAGGTGGCTGGGGCCAACGTCCTGACTTTC.

This clone was seen ten or more times. The CDR3 protein is CASSYTFSGGYTF. Here the CDR3 DNA reads TGTGCCAGCAGTTATACGTTTTCGGGGGGCTACACCTTC. The chain carries TRBV5-4 and TRBJ1-2; D not resolved. The CDR3 is 13 residues long. Germline-derived CDR1 and CDR2 are SGHNT and YYREEE (reference sequence). V was clipped by 5 bases and J by 8 bases, with 16 bases between them.